This entry is about one T cell receptor beta chain. With 7 bases removed from V and 5 bases from J, the gap between germline ends came to 15 bases. Germline V CDR1 and CDR2: MNHEY, SVGAGI. The CDR3 loop spans 14 amino acids. The data originate from a study of blood T cell repertoires in COVID-19. Across the whole study: Whether acute or convalescent, the COVID-19 samples came from the United States, Italy and Spain. The analysed material was cDNA or gDNA that came from T cells, B-cell-depleted T cells, or PBMCs.

Source study methods: Estimation of nucleated cell counts relied on the amplification of reference gene primers. The assay was immunoSEQ multiplex PCR, and TCRdb's table has in-frame clones only and misses some. The D gene and trimming were derived from the DNA, and the V and J assignments and clone size from that table. The sample carries some 200,000 clones, 70% to 90% recorded once. The genes are TRBV6-5 and TRBJ2-1; D is unclear. The specimen was peripheral blood. This TCR was sampled from a man aged 80 or over with acute or convalescent COVID-19. Here the CDR3 reads CASKDSSFNNEQFF. CDR3 DNA: TGTGCCAGCAAAGACTCCTCGTTCAACAATGAGCAGTTCTTC.